This T cell receptor (beta chain) is from a study of patients and donors after allogeneic stem cell transplantation. V was shortened by 4 bases and J by 7 bases, with 8 bases between the two germline ends. The CDR3 contains 12 residues. Germline V lookup: CDR1 SGHRS, CDR2 YFSETQ. TCRdb re-called the RT-PCR reads with MiXCR, one entry per CDR3 protein. This table holds some 960,000 distinct CDR3 sequences, 15% to 20% found once. The sample holds many counts of this clonotype. The sequence was obtained from a human donor who was either an allogeneic HSCT recipient or a stem cell or donor lymphocyte infusion donor (not recorded which). It is not recorded whose cells these are; they may come from a transplant donor. The sequenced sample was blood, either unsorted or a sorted T cell fraction (not recorded which). V gene TRBV5-1 combines with J gene TRBJ2-2, with D hard to call. The CDR3 DNA reads TGCGCCAGCAGCAACACATTCGGGGAGCTGTTTTTT. It codes for CASSNTFGELFF.